These 21 T cell receptor beta chains share one sample of origin, sequenced in a study of early T cells in non-severe SARS-CoV-2 infection. TCRdb reprocessed the 5' RACE reads with MiXCR, giving one entry per CDR3 protein. This table holds tens of thousands of distinct CDR3 sequences, around 9.3% found once. The input for sequencing was whole blood, taken at baseline. These receptors were collected from an adult who was a healthcare worker with PCR-confirmed SARS-CoV-2 infection or an uninfected control (not recorded which).

J is TRBJ2-7 and V is TRBV6-1; TRBD2 matches at 7 bases. The CDR3 sequence is 14 residues long. Germline-derived CDR1 and CDR2 are MNHNS and SASEGT. J gave up 6 bases and V 6 bases, and 11 bases lay outside the gene matches. The chain's CDR3 is CASSPGGEPSEQYF. In DNA form, the CDR3 reads TGTGCCAGCAGCCCGGGGGGAGAACCCTCCGAGCAGTACTTC.

This clonotype was seen at least ten times. This chain uses TRBV10-1 with TRBJ2-2; D call uncertain. The CDR3 extends over 15 amino acids. V was trimmed by 4 bases and J by 3 bases, leaving 12 bases between them. CDR1 is WNHNN, CDR2 SYGVQD, per germline (reference sequence). For the CDR3, the DNA is TGCGCCAGCAGTGGGTCGCGGTTGTACACCGGGGAGCTGTTTTTT. This gives the protein CASSGSRLYTGELFF.

This clonotype was recorded at least ten times. The chain uses TRBV3-1 and TRBJ2-1, with 11 bases fitting TRBD2. CDR1 is LGHDT and CDR2 is YNNKEL in the germline V gene (reference sequence). This CDR3 contains 14 residues. Trimming removed 3 bases from V and 5 bases from J; junction bases left unmatched: 0. The CDR3 nucleotides read TGTGCCAGCAGCCATAGCGGGAGGGACAATGAGCAGTTCTTC. Its protein product is CASSHSGRDNEQFF.

This clonotype came up many times. The J gene is TRBJ2-1, the V gene TRBV6-4; 12 bases are shared with TRBD2. V was clipped by 0 bases and J by 6 bases; unmatched bases: 0. The CDR3 contains 15 residues. Germline assignment: CDR1 MRHNA and CDR2 SNTAGT. The CDR3 protein is CASSDSTSGSNEQFF. The DNA for the CDR3 is TGTGCCAGCAGTGACTCGACTAGCGGGAGCAATGAGCAGTTCTTC.

This clonotype was found many times. The genes are TRBV20-1 and TRBJ1-2; no definite D call. V dropped 6 bases and J dropped 1 base, with 12 bases sitting between them. Germline CDR1 and CDR2: DFQATT and SNEGSKA (reference sequence). The CDR3 has 13 amino acids. This CDR3 reads CSASAGGNYGYTF. The CDR3, as DNA: TGCAGTGCGTCAGCCGGCGGTAACTATGGCTACACCTTC.

The chain carries TRBV6-6 and TRBJ2-3; tentatively, D is TRBD1 or TRBD2 (5 bases each). Germline lookup yields CDR1 MNHNY and CDR2 SVGAGI (reference sequence). The ends were cut back, 7 bases at V and 7 bases at J, with 18 bases in the middle. This CDR3 spans 14 amino acids. CDR3 DNA: TGTGCCAGCAAATCAATAGATTCGGGGCATACGCAGTATTTT. Its protein is CASKSIDSGHTQYF.

The chain has TRBV7-9 and TRBJ1-3; TRBD1 is a possible D gene (6 bases). Germline-derived CDR1 and CDR2 are SEHNR and FQNEAQ (reference sequence). The CDR3 length is 17 residues. Trimming took off 2 bases at V and 4 bases at J, with 18 bases between the two ends. Written as DNA, the CDR3 is TGTGCCAGCAGCTTAAGGGACACATCCCCGCCAGGAAACACCATATATTTT. Encoded protein: CASSLRDTSPPGNTIYF.

The chain joins TRBV5-1 to TRBJ2-7; D not certain. Per the germline V gene, CDR1 is SGHRS and CDR2 is YFSETQ. This CDR3 contains 13 residues. The V end was cut by 1 base, the J end by 0 bases, with 5 bases between. CDR3 sequence: CASSLKASYEQYF. For the CDR3, the DNA is TGCGCCAGCAGCTTGAAGGCCTCCTACGAGCAGTACTTC.

In its sample, this clonotype was seen many times. This chain uses TRBV7-6 with TRBJ2-1; the match to TRBD1 covers 7 bases. This CDR3 is built from 15 residues. The V segment lost 5 bases and the J segment 6 bases; nucleotides outside the gene matches: 10. CDR1 is SGHVS, CDR2 FNYEAQ, per germline. CDR3 amino acids: CASSQRETGPNEQFF. DNA of the CDR3: TGTGCCAGCAGCCAAAGGGAGACAGGGCCCAATGAGCAGTTCTTC. Full variable domain (missing parts from reference TRBV7-6 and TRBJ2-1): GAGVSQSPRYKVTKRGQDVALRCDPISGHVSLYWYRQALGQGPEFLTYFNYEAQQDKSGLPNDRFSAERPEGSISTLTIQRTEQRDSAMYRCASSQRETGPNEQFFGPGTRLTVL.

This clonotype appeared a few times. This sequence joins TRBV20-1 and TRBJ2-5; D may be TRBD2 (6 bases). The germline V gene has CDR1 DFQATT and CDR2 SNEGSKA (reference sequence). V lost 6 bases and J lost 3, with 11 bases in between. This CDR3 is 12 amino acids long. The DNA for the CDR3 is TGCAGTGCCGAGCGGGCAGAAGAGACCCAGTACTTC. It specifies CSAERAEETQYF.

This chain connects TRBV7-2 to TRBJ2-7, with 9 bases aligning to TRBD1. This CDR3 comprises 15 residues. Germline V gene lookup returns CDR1 SGHTA and CDR2 FQGNSA. The trim removed 0 bases at V and 6 bases at J, leaving 6 bases unmatched. CDR3 region: CASSLARTGESEQYF. The DNA of the CDR3 is TGTGCCAGCAGCTTAGCCCGGACAGGGGAAAGCGAGCAGTACTTC.

In this sample, this clonotype turned up many times. The chain employs TRBV7-3 and TRBJ1-1; unclear D gene. V was clipped by 1 base and J by 3 bases, with 9 bases between them. The CDR3 has 14 residues. Germline CDR1 is SGHTA and CDR2 is FQGTGA. Written as DNA, the CDR3 is TGTGCCAGCAGCTTAAAAGCAGGTTACACTGAAGCTTTCTTT. Translated, it gives CASSLKAGYTEAFF.

This clonotype showed up just a few times. V usage is TRBV10-1 and J usage is TRBJ1-4; 9 nucleotides match TRBD1. Germline CDR1 reads WNHNN; CDR2 reads SYGVQD (reference sequence). V lost 5 bases to trimming and J lost 8 bases; unmatched junction nucleotides: 12. This CDR3 contains 16 residues. CDR3 coding DNA: TGCGCCAGCAGTAGGTCGGCGGACAGGGGTGACGAAAAACTGTTTTTT. This sequence encodes CASSRSADRGDEKLFF.

This clonotype was counted at least ten times. The rearrangement uses TRBV7-9 and TRBJ1-1; possibly TRBD1 for D (5 bases). This CDR3 region has 15 residues. Trimming removed 0 bases from V and 3 bases from J, with 11 bases in between. CDR1 is SEHNR, CDR2 FQNEAQ, per germline (reference sequence). The CDR3 DNA follows: TGTGCCAGCAGCTTAGCCCAGGGCTTGGACACTGAAGCTTTCTTT. Translating it yields CASSLAQGLDTEAFF.

This clonotype was observed at least ten times. J is TRBJ1-2 and V is TRBV30, with TRBD1 matching over 7 bases. With V trimmed by 4 bases and J by 4 bases, 12 bases remained unmatched. This CDR3 is built from 15 residues. From germline, CDR1 is GTSNPN and CDR2 SVGIG (reference sequence). The CDR3 loop reads CAWTLTGATGYGYTF. The CDR3 coding sequence is TGTGCCTGGACGCTAACAGGGGCTACGGGCTATGGCTACACCTTC.

This clonotype was detected a few times. This chain joins TRBV7-2 and TRBJ2-5, with D maybe TRBD2 (6 bases). CDR1 is SGHTA and CDR2 is FQGNSA in the germline V gene. V dropped 7 bases and J dropped 5 bases, with 17 bases sitting between them. This CDR3 has 14 amino acids. This CDR3 reads CASTLGRFFETQYF. CDR3 coding DNA: TGTGCCAGCACCTTGGGGAGGTTTTTTGAGACCCAGTACTTC.

The chain carries TRBV7-8 and TRBJ2-5, with D tentatively TRBD1 or TRBD2 (5 bases each). Trimming cost V 3 bases and J 8 bases, with 16 bases left between them. The germline CDR1 and CDR2 sequences are SGHVS and FQNEAQ. The CDR3 has 14 residues. DNA for the CDR3: TGTGCCAGCAGCTTCCGGGACCTTCAGTCCACCCAGTACTTC. Translating it yields CASSFRDLQSTQYF.

This clonotype was counted only a few times. This chain joins TRBV27 and TRBJ1-5; 7 nucleotides agree with TRBD1. Germline assignment: CDR1 MNHEY and CDR2 SMNVEV (reference sequence). V trimming: 3 bases; J trimming: 6 bases; junction bases outside the gene matches: 8. This CDR3 is 15 amino acids long. The CDR3: CASSFAFSGGQPQHF. The CDR3 region has the DNA TGTGCCAGCAGTTTTGCATTCTCAGGGGGTCAGCCCCAGCATTTT.

This clonotype was seen ten or more times. The rearrangement links TRBV6-6 to TRBJ2-5; TRBD1 matches 11 bases. J gave up 5 bases and V 7 bases, and 9 bases lay outside the gene matches. CDR3 length equals 15 residues. Germline assignment: CDR1 MNHNY and CDR2 SVGAGI (reference sequence). The CDR3 is CASTRGQGASETQYF. Written as DNA, the CDR3 is TGTGCCAGCACGAGAGGACAGGGGGCAAGCGAGACCCAGTACTTC.

This chain connects TRBV11-2 to TRBJ2-4; 9 positions agree with TRBD1. The germline CDR1 and CDR2 sequences are SGHAT and FQNNGV. Trimming took 1 base from V and 9 from J; bases not matched to a gene: 4. The CDR3 consists of 14 residues. In DNA, the CDR3 is TGTGCCAGCAGCTTAGGAGAGACAGGGGGCATTCAGTACTTC. Protein product: CASSLGETGGIQYF.

In its sample, this clonotype was seen many times. The chain uses TRBV3-1 and TRBJ1-1, with TRBD1 as a possible D gene (6 bases). The CDR3 is 15 residues long. CDR1 is LGHDT, CDR2 YNNKEL, per germline (reference sequence). Trimming stripped 4 bases from V and 5 bases from J, with 17 bases between. The CDR3 protein is CASSLAGGQNTEAFF. For the CDR3, the DNA is TGTGCCAGCAGCCTGGCCGGGGGGCAAAATACTGAAGCTTTCTTT.